These 3 T cell receptor beta chains were all obtained from the same sample, sequenced in a study of blood T cell repertoires in COVID-19. The assay was immunoSEQ multiplex PCR, and TCRdb's table has in-frame clones only and misses some. The sample comprises 21,000 or so clones, 80% to 95% of which are singletons, and 15% to 20% rests with the top ten. Sequenced input: peripheral blood. These receptors all stem from a human donor in a cohort sampled during active COVID-19.

The V and J genes are TRBV21-1 and TRBJ2-2; the D call of TRBD2 is as the table states it, not checked on the DNA. TRBV21-1 represents a pseudogene. This CDR3 has 17 residues. The CDR3 DNA reads TGTGCCAGCAGCAAAAGAGTTACCACCCCGCGAACCGGGGAGCTGTTTTTT. Translation gives CASSKRVTTPRTGELFF.

This chain joins TRBV28 and TRBJ1-5; D not resolved. With 4 bases removed from V and 4 bases from J, the gap between germline ends came to 5 bases. CDR1 MDHEN and CDR2 SYDVKM come from the germline V gene. There are 12 residues in the CDR3. CDR3 in amino acids: CASSSNNQPQHF. As DNA, the CDR3 is TGTGCCAGCAGTTCAAATAATCAGCCCCAGCATTTT.

The chain links TRBV6-5 to TRBJ2-2; TRBD1 aligns across 10 bases. Germline V gene sequence: CDR1 MNHEY, CDR2 SVGAGI. The CDR3 consists of 15 residues. The V gene end was trimmed by 6 bases and the J gene end by 4 bases; junction bases not matched to a gene: 5. The CDR3 sequence is CASSRQGAGTGELFF. CDR3 in DNA: TGTGCCAGCAGCCGACAGGGGGCGGGCACCGGGGAGCTGTTTTTT.